One sample yielded the 14 T cell receptor beta chains listed below, sequenced in a study of blood T cell repertoires in COVID-19. The repertoire was sequenced with immunoSEQ multiplex PCR; TCRdb's copy has only in-frame clones and lacks some. Among about 480,000 clones listed, 89% were seen once. The sample comprised peripheral blood. The receptors here all came from a man between 18 and 35 years old with COVID-19, enrolled during active disease.

This chain connects TRBV4-1 to TRBJ2-1, with 9 positions matching TRBD1. The CDR3 runs to 16 residues. Losses at the gene ends were 3 bases for V and 9 bases for J; bases not matched to a gene: 12. Germline CDR1 MGHRA, CDR2 YSYEKL. CDR3 region: CASSHPRDRVFREQFF. The DNA of the CDR3 is TGCGCCAGCAGCCACCCGAGGGACAGGGTGTTTCGTGAGCAGTTCTTC.

The V and J genes are TRBV3-1 (or the pseudogene TRBV3-2) and TRBJ1-5; possible D gene TRBD1, 5 bases. Looked up from germline, CDR1 is LGHDT and CDR2 is YNNKEL (reference sequence). CDR3 length equals 16 residues. V lost 3 bases and J 3 bases, leaving 15 bases between the germline ends. The CDR3 DNA sequence: TGTGCCAGCAGCCAGTGGGGGGTGGGTTCCAATCAGCCCCAGCATTTT. Amino acid sequence: CASSQWGVGSNQPQHF.

The V and J genes are TRBV27 and TRBJ2-3; 7 bases align to TRBD2. J was trimmed by 7 bases and V by 6 bases; bases with no gene match: 10. This CDR3 has 14 amino acids. The germline gives CDR1 MNHEY, CDR2 SMNVEV (reference sequence). The CDR3 protein is CASSRGEGVHTQYF. The CDR3 DNA is TGTGCCAGCAGCCGGGGGGAGGGTGTGCATACGCAGTATTTT.

This clone appeared a single time. In nucleotides, the CDR3 is TGTGCCAGTAGTATCTACAGGGCGCCCCGGAAATACGGCTACACCTTC. This sequence encodes CASSIYRAPRKYGYTF. This chain uses TRBV19 with TRBJ1-2, with a weak D call TRBD1 (6 bases). Trimming shortened V by 3 bases and J by 8 bases, and 22 bases separated the two germline ends. Germline V gene data show CDR1 as LNHDA and CDR2 as SQIVND (reference sequence). The CDR3 contains 16 residues.

The chain couples TRBV9 to TRBJ1-1; TRBD1 matches at 8 bases. This CDR3 is built from 14 residues. V trimming: 0 bases; J trimming: 4 bases; junction bases outside the gene matches: 2. Germline assignment: CDR1 SGDLS and CDR2 YYNGEE. The CDR3 protein is CASSVDQGATEAFF. Written as DNA, the CDR3 is TGTGCCAGCAGCGTAGATCAGGGGGCCACTGAAGCTTTCTTT. Based on the CDR3 plus reference TRBV9 and TRBJ1-1, the full variable domain is DSGVTQTPKHLITATGQRVTLRCSPRSGDLSVYWYQQSLDQGLQFLIQYYNGEERAKGNILERFSAQQFPDLHSELNLSSLELGDSALYFCASSVDQGATEAFFGQGTRLTVV.

This clone was found once. The V gene is TRBV5-1, the J gene TRBJ1-4, with 9 bases identical to TRBD1. Germline lookup yields CDR1 SGHRS and CDR2 YFSETQ. J gave up 5 bases and V 3 bases, and 2 bases lay outside the gene matches. The CDR3 sequence is 14 residues long. The CDR3 region is CASSSGTGNEKLFF. Written as DNA, the CDR3 is TGCGCCAGCAGCTCCGGGACAGGGAATGAAAAACTGTTTTTT.

J is TRBJ1-5 and V is TRBV18; D is uncertain. The germline CDR1 and CDR2 sequences are KGHSH and LQKENI. The CDR3 spans 13 residues. The germline V and J ends were trimmed by 3 bases and 9 bases, with 12 bases remaining between them. The CDR3 bases are TGTGCCAGCTCACCGAGTGATAATAGGCCCCAGCATTTT. It codes for CASSPSDNRPQHF.

The chain has TRBV15 and TRBJ1-1; D is ambiguous. The CDR3 totals 14 residues. Germline CDR1 is LNHNV and CDR2 is YYDKDF (reference sequence). The V and J ends lost 4 bases and 4 bases respectively, with 13 bases between them. The CDR3 spells CATSTGEGGTEAFF. CDR3 nucleotides: TGTGCCACCAGCACTGGGGAAGGAGGCACTGAAGCTTTCTTT.

V is TRBV12-3 or TRBV12-4 and J is TRBJ2-1, with 8 bases aligning to TRBD2. J gave up 8 bases and V 6 bases, and 6 bases lay outside the gene matches. The CDR3 is 13 residues long. The CDR3 DNA sequence: TGTGCCAGCAGCGTCCGGGGGGGGGATGAGCAGTTCTTC. Translated: CASSVRGGDEQFF.

The chain links TRBV2 to TRBJ1-3, with TRBD1 identical over 7 bases. Looked up from germline, CDR1 is SNHLY and CDR2 is FYNNEI. The CDR3 is 16 amino acids. V lost 4 bases and J lost 9; bases outside the gene matches: 15. In nucleotides, the CDR3 is TGTGCCAGCAGTGCCGACAGGGTGCGCCGCGGAGGCACCATATATTTT. Its protein product is CASSADRVRRGGTIYF.

The chain is built from TRBV27 and TRBJ1-5; D is unresolved. Germline V CDR1 and CDR2: MNHEY, SMNVEV (reference sequence). This CDR3 comprises 15 residues. The V end lost 0 bases, the J end lost 0 bases, and 6 bases lay between the germline ends. CDR3 coding DNA: TGTGCCAGCAGTTTATCCCCCCATAGCAATCAGCCCCAGCATTTT. This codes for CASSLSPHSNQPQHF.

This clone was observed once. The chain employs TRBV7-9 and TRBJ1-1; D possibly corresponds to TRBD1 (5 bases). V lost 6 bases and J lost 1, with 9 bases in between. This CDR3 has 13 residues. Germline assignment: CDR1 SEHNR and CDR2 FQNEAQ (reference sequence). CDR3 DNA sequence: TGTGCCAGCAGGGTTCAGGGGAACACTGAAGCTTTCTTT. Protein sequence: CASRVQGNTEAFF.

V usage is TRBV2 and J usage is TRBJ2-5, with D perhaps TRBD1 (6 bases). V shed 3 bases and J shed 4 bases, with 15 bases lying between them. The CDR3 is 15 residues long. CDR1 is SNHLY, CDR2 FYNNEI, per germline. DNA of the CDR3: TGTGCCAGCAGTGAGGTTAGGGGGTTAGGAGAGACCCAGTACTTC. Its protein is CASSEVRGLGETQYF.

The rearrangement uses TRBV7-5 and TRBJ2-5; the table's D call, TRBD2, has no DNA check behind it. TRBV7-5 corresponds to a pseudogene. The CDR3 is made up of 17 amino acids. The CDR3 here is CVRSLEEARLNQETQYF. For the CDR3, the DNA is TGTGTCAGAAGCTTAGAGGAAGCCAGACTAAACCAAGAGACCCAGTACTTC.